The rows below give T cell receptor beta chains drawn from one sample of a study of blood T cell repertoires in COVID-19. This table comes from immunoSEQ multiplex PCR, and its TCRdb copy is limited to in-frame clones, with some not included. The sample yields roughly 130,000 clones, approximately 80% seen once. Source material: peripheral blood. Every receptor here comes from a man in his forties with active or convalescent COVID-19. Both conserved end residues are part of each CDR3. The size entry is marked missing in some rows and otherwise reads once, few, many or a size class.

abundance | v_gene | CDR3aa
NA | TRBV18 | CASSPAGGNLGNEQFF
few | TRBV4-2 | CASSQAGRRPTNEKLFF
NA | TRBV5-4 | CASSLGGGDKNIQYF
once | TRBV6-5 | CAGSVQGAGETQYF
NA | TRBV10-2 | CASSQERGAGYEQYF
NA | TRBV28 | CASLARSSYEQYF
NA | TRBV9 | CASSGGLAGGSYEQYF
NA | TRBV27 | CASSPRQGLGTEQYF
NA | TRBV5-4 | CASSLVRGVYNSPLHF
NA | TRBV5-5 | CASSAWDRHNEKLFF
NA | TRBV9 | CASSPLLSGLSGNTIYF
NA | TRBV11-2 | CASSLEDLAGGSSYNEQFF
NA | TRBV12-3/TRBV12-4 | CASRGEDQPQHF
NA | TRBV11-1 | CASSLERDTQYF